The T cell receptor (beta chain) under discussion was sequenced for a study of human T cells and chemical hapten exposure. Study-level results: With DPC sensitization, TCRs exceeding 1 in 1000 frequency showed no change.

The time point: patch test 2, 6 weeks after DPC sensitization. As for treatment: therapeutic diphenylcyclopropenone sensitization with weekly scalp DPC. Whole blood that had not been fractionated was the source of extracted total RNA. This clonotype has more than one count but fewer than ten. The target antigen is unknown. Germline V gene data show CDR1 as DFQATT and CDR2 as SNEGSKA (reference sequence). With 6 bases clipped from V and 6 bases from J, the junction kept 7 bases outside the gene matches. CDR3 length equals 14 residues. MiXCR, applied by TCRdb to the RACE reads, yields one record per CDR3 protein. The top ten clones hold about 14% of a sample with about 42,000 distinct CDR3 sequences, approximately 9.7% of them seen once.

Sample: whole blood, taken in connection with sensitization to the hapten diphenylcyclopropenone (DPC). V is TRBV20-1 and J is TRBJ2-3; 12 bases are shared with TRBD2. This clonotype was obtained from a woman aged 30 to 39 with alopecia areata. Some clones in this sample may be carry-over from other donors' samples. The chain's CDR3 is CSASPSGGADTQYF. CDR3 nucleotides: TGCAGTGCCTCGCCTAGCGGGGGGGCCGATACGCAGTATTTT.